Below, 27 T cell receptor beta chains from the same sample are listed, as sequenced in a study of OX40 agonist ivuxolimab in advanced cancers. The method was immunoSEQ multiplex PCR; TCRdb's version includes in-frame clones alone and lacks a portion of them. The sample holds 98,000 or so clones, less than 90% seen once. The sequencing here drew on CD4+ or CD8+ T cells sorted from blood, taken in a trial of the OX40 agonist ivuxolimab. Receptors were obtained from an adult with an advanced solid tumor such as melanoma, head and neck, liver or kidney cancer.

The chain recombines TRBV18 with TRBJ1-2; D is possibly TRBD1 (5 bases). Trimming took 0 bases from V and 7 from J, leaving 12 bases between them. In germline, CDR1 is KGHSH, CDR2 LQKENI. The CDR3 totals 14 residues. The CDR3 reads CASSPPLVGGGYTF. The CDR3, as DNA: TGTGCCAGCTCACCACCGCTTGTTGGGGGTGGCTACACCTTC.

The J gene is TRBJ1-1, the V gene TRBV4-1; no firm D call. The V and J ends lost 4 bases and 1 base respectively, with 16 bases between them. The CDR3 totals 16 residues. CDR1 is MGHRA and CDR2 is YSYEKL in the germline V gene. The CDR3 coding sequence is TGCGCCAGCAGCCGTACTTTACTCCGGGGGAACACTGAAGCTTTCTTT. Translation: CASSRTLLRGNTEAFF.

The chain has TRBV20-1 and TRBJ2-3; 7 bases fit TRBD2. Germline loops: CDR1 DFQATT, CDR2 SNEGSKA (reference sequence). This CDR3 has 11 amino acids. After removal of 3 bases from V and 6 bases from J, the junction contained 0 bases not matched to a gene. CDR3 DNA: TGCAGTGCTAGCGGGAGGGATACGCAGTATTTT. Translating gives CSASGRDTQYF.

The chain links TRBV29-1 to TRBJ1-1; perhaps TRBD1 as D (5 bases). The V end was cut by 7 bases, the J end by 1 base, with 16 bases between. The CDR3 length is 14 residues. The germline CDR1 and CDR2 sequences are SQVTM and ANQGSEA. The CDR3 nucleotides read TGCAGCGCCTCCCTGGGGACGGCGAACACTGAAGCTTTCTTT. Translation gives CSASLGTANTEAFF.

V gene TRBV19 combines with J gene TRBJ1-2, with 11 bases aligning to TRBD1. Germline V gene lookup returns CDR1 LNHDA and CDR2 SQIVND (reference sequence). This CDR3 is built from 15 residues. Trimming cost V 5 bases and J 3 bases; bases outside gene matches: 5. In DNA form, the CDR3 reads TGTGCCAGTAGTCGGTGGACAGGGGGCGACTATGGCTACACCTTC. This sequence encodes CASSRWTGGDYGYTF.

This clone was recorded only once. The CDR3 region is CASSWGQGIYQPQHF. The CDR3 nucleotides are TGTGCCAGCAGTTGGGGACAGGGGATATATCAGCCCCAGCATTTT. The genes are TRBV28 and TRBJ1-5, with 10 bases aligning to TRBD1. This CDR3 spans 15 amino acids. CDR1 MDHEN and CDR2 SYDVKM come from the germline V gene. V shed 4 bases, J shed 5 bases, and the junction held 5 bases outside the gene matches. Looking up the rest from reference TRBV28 and TRBJ1-5 gives the full variable domain: DVKVTQSSRYLVKRTGEKVFLECVQDMDHENMFWYRQDPGLGLRLIYFSYDVKMKEKGDIPEGYSVSREKKERFSLILESASTNQTSMYLCASSWGQGIYQPQHFGDGTRLSIL.

V is TRBV7-2 and J is TRBJ2-7, with D unclear. Germline V gives CDR1 SGHTA, CDR2 FQGNSA. This CDR3 spans 14 amino acids. V lost 2 bases to trimming and J lost 2 bases, with 10 bases between them. The CDR3 spells CASSLSVATYEQYV. DNA of the CDR3: TGTGCCAGCAGCTTAAGCGTCGCTACCTACGAGCAGTACGTC.

The genes are TRBV7-2 and TRBJ1-5; D remains ambiguous. This CDR3 region has 13 residues. V was trimmed by 5 bases and J by 3 bases, leaving 8 bases between them. Germline V gives CDR1 SGHTA, CDR2 FQGNSA. CDR3 sequence (DNA): TGTGCCAGCAGCATAGGGAACAATCAGCCCCAGCATTTT. Its protein is CASSIGNNQPQHF. The variable domain in full, with the rest retrieved from reference TRBV7-2 and TRBJ1-5, is GAGVSQSPSNKVTEKGKDVELRCDPISGHTALYWYRQSLGQGLEFLIYFQGNSAPDKSGLPSDRFSAERTGGSVSTLTIQRTQQEDSAVYLCASSIGNNQPQHFGDGTRLSIL.

The V call is TRBV7-2, the J call TRBJ2-7; 7 bases align to TRBD2. CDR1 and CDR2 (germline): SGHTA, FQGNSA. The CDR3 is 14 amino acids. V was pared by 4 bases and J by 10 bases, with 13 bases of the junction left unmatched. The CDR3, as DNA: TGTGCCAGCAGCTCTTTCAGCGGGAATAGGGAACAGTACTTC. Its translation is CASSSFSGNREQYF. The whole variable domain, remainder taken from reference TRBV7-2 and TRBJ2-7, is GAGVSQSPSNKVTEKGKDVELRCDPISGHTALYWYRQSLGQGLEFLIYFQGNSAPDKSGLPSDRFSAERTGGSVSTLTIQRTQQEDSAVYLCASSSFSGNREQYFGPGTRLTVT.

This chain joins TRBV6-1 and TRBJ1-2, with a possible D match to TRBD1 (5 bases). This CDR3 region has 17 residues. Germline V gene lookup returns CDR1 MNHNS and CDR2 SASEGT. Trimming pared 3 bases from V and 6 bases from J, leaving 23 bases between. DNA for the CDR3: TGTGCCAGCAGTGAGGTGAAAGGGGAGCCTCGACGGCATGGCTACACCTTC. This encodes CASSEVKGEPRRHGYTF.

The rearrangement uses TRBV7-2 and TRBJ2-3; 7 nucleotides align to TRBD1. V shed 5 bases and J 5 bases; nucleotides not matched to a gene: 10. Per the germline V gene, CDR1 is SGHTA and CDR2 is FQGNSA. The CDR3 sequence is 15 residues long. This chain's CDR3 is CASSRQGSAGDTQYF. The CDR3 bases are TGTGCCAGCAGCCGACAGGGTTCCGCTGGAGATACGCAGTATTTT.

The rearrangement uses TRBV5-1 and TRBJ2-2, with D possibly matching TRBD1 (6 bases). Trimming took off 0 bases at V and 0 bases at J, with 9 bases between the two ends. Germline loops: CDR1 SGHRS, CDR2 YFSETQ. The CDR3 is 16 residues long. The CDR3 loop is CASSLAQGTNTGELFF. CDR3 DNA: TGCGCCAGCAGCTTGGCCCAGGGGACGAACACCGGGGAGCTGTTTTTT.

The gene calls are TRBV19 and TRBJ2-5; D gene uncertain. CDR1 and CDR2 (germline): LNHDA, SQIVND (reference sequence). The CDR3 runs 15 residues. The germline V and J ends were trimmed by 7 bases and 4 bases, with 19 bases remaining between them. CDR3 residues: CASTPGPSPVETQYF. In nucleotides, the CDR3 is TGTGCCAGTACCCCGGGCCCGAGCCCGGTAGAGACCCAGTACTTC.

CDR3 coding DNA: TGTGCCAGCAGCTTGAACTACGAGCAGTACTTC. It is translated as CASSLNYEQYF. This chain connects TRBV7-9 to TRBJ2-7; D is unclear. In germline, CDR1 is SEHNR, CDR2 FQNEAQ (reference sequence). This CDR3 has 11 residues. With 3 bases removed from V and 3 bases from J, the gap between germline ends came to 3 bases. Full variable domain (missing parts from reference TRBV7-9 and TRBJ2-7): DTGVSQNPRHKITKRGQNVTFRCDPISEHNRLYWYRQTLGQGPEFLTYFQNEAQLEKSRLLSDRFSAERPKGSFSTLEIQRTEQGDSAMYLCASSLNYEQYFGPGTRLTVT.

The sample holds one count of this clone. The V and J genes are TRBV2 and TRBJ2-3; 7 bases match TRBD2. The CDR3 is 10 residues long. V lost 11 bases and J lost 8; bases outside the gene matches: 4. Germline CDR1 and CDR2: SNHLY and FYNNEI. CDR3 sequence (DNA): TGTGCCGGGGGAGGGGTTACGCAGTATTTT. Its protein is CAGGGVTQYF.

The chain joins TRBV10-3 to TRBJ1-1; 9 bases match TRBD1. The trim removed 3 bases at V and 5 bases at J, leaving 4 bases unmatched. The CDR3 has 14 amino acids. Per germline, CDR1 ENHRY and CDR2 SYGVKD. The CDR3 DNA sequence: TGTGCCATCAGTGACGGGACAGGGAGTACTGAAGCTTTCTTT. As protein: CAISDGTGSTEAFF.

The CDR3: CASSLGTGWTNEQFF. For the CDR3, the DNA is TGCGCCAGCAGCCTAGGGACAGGGTGGACCAATGAGCAGTTCTTC. This chain connects TRBV5-1 to TRBJ2-1; 9 bases are a match to TRBD1. The V gene end was trimmed by 4 bases and the J gene end by 6 bases; junction bases not matched to a gene: 8. The CDR3 loop spans 15 amino acids. Looked up from germline, CDR1 is SGHRS and CDR2 is YFSETQ.

The chain employs TRBV6-6 and TRBJ2-1, with a weak D call TRBD2 (5 bases). V was clipped by 0 bases and J by 7 bases, with 10 bases between them. Per germline, CDR1 MNHNY and CDR2 SVGAGI (reference sequence). The CDR3 sequence is 14 residues long. The CDR3 protein is CASSYSDYPNEQFF. The CDR3 nucleotides read TGTGCCAGCAGTTACTCCGACTACCCTAATGAGCAGTTCTTC.

The V call is TRBV6-1, the J call TRBJ2-5; D is uncertain. Germline V CDR1 and CDR2: MNHNS, SASEGT. The V end was cut by 5 bases, the J end by 5 bases, with 9 bases between. The CDR3 length is 12 residues. CDR3 residues: CASSIIQETQYF. CDR3 DNA: TGTGCCAGCAGTATAATTCAGGAGACCCAGTACTTC.

V usage is TRBV21-1 and J usage is TRBJ2-7; the table calls TRBD2, which could not be checked here. TRBV21-1 is reported as a pseudogene. The CDR3 covers 15 residues. CDR3: CASRILAGEPYEQYV. CDR3 sequence (DNA): TGTGCCAGCAGGATCTTAGCGGGAGAGCCCTACGAGCAGTACGTC.

This clone was counted between two and nine times. The chain recombines TRBV28 with TRBJ2-7; D unresolved. Germline loops: CDR1 MDHEN, CDR2 SYDVKM. The V and J ends lost 7 bases and 9 bases respectively, with 16 bases between them. The CDR3 has 12 amino acids. CDR3 DNA sequence: TGTGCCAGCATAACGACCGGCAGACCGCAGTACTTC. Translation: CASITTGRPQYF. The full variable domain, with the rest looked up from reference TRBV28 and TRBJ2-7, is DVKVTQSSRYLVKRTGEKVFLECVQDMDHENMFWYRQDPGLGLRLIYFSYDVKMKEKGDIPEGYSVSREKKERFSLILESASTNQTSMYLCASITTGRPQYFGPGTRLTVT.

Remarks on this clone: No DNA is shown, since the ends of the CDR3 on it are uncertain; the CDR3 is the one TCRdb lists. The chain is built from TRBV19 and TRBJ1-4; TRBD1, the table's D call, was not compared with the DNA. Germline V lookup: CDR1 LNHDA, CDR2 SQIVND (reference sequence). The CDR3 length equals 17 residues, ends included. CDR3 sequence: CASSILARPSTNEKLFF.

The chain recombines TRBV4-1 with TRBJ1-5; no reliable D call. The CDR3 has 18 amino acids. V was trimmed by 0 bases and J by 1 base, leaving 16 bases between them. CDR1 is MGHRA and CDR2 is YSYEKL in the germline V gene. CDR3 sequence: CASSQDIGLGKSNQPQHF. For the CDR3, the DNA is TGCGCCAGCAGCCAAGATATCGGCTTGGGGAAGAGCAATCAGCCCCAGCATTTT.

Comments on this clone: Within the sample, other DNA sequences also encode this same CDR3. The chain is built from TRBV2 and TRBJ2-5, with D uncertain. CDR3 length: 12 residues. Germline CDR1 is SNHLY and CDR2 is FYNNEI. Trimming pared 7 bases from V and 5 bases from J, leaving 11 bases between. CDR3 sequence: CASKGPGETQYF. The CDR3 DNA reads TGTGCCAGCAAAGGCCCCGGGGAGACCCAGTACTTC.

The gene calls are TRBV9 and TRBJ2-7, with no clear D. The CDR3 totals 14 residues. Trimming removed 4 bases from V and 2 bases from J, with 13 bases in between. The germline V gene has CDR1 SGDLS and CDR2 YYNGEE. The CDR3 DNA is TGTGCCAGCAGCCCGGACCTAGGCCCCTACGAGCAGTACTTC. Protein: CASSPDLGPYEQYF.

V and J are TRBV7-9 and TRBJ1-1; 10 positions match TRBD1. The CDR3 loop spans 14 amino acids. Per germline, CDR1 SEHNR and CDR2 FQNEAQ (reference sequence). V was pared by 3 bases and J by 3 bases, with 1 base of the junction left unmatched. Here the CDR3 DNA reads TGTGCCAGCAGCTTCGGACAGGGGGACACTGAAGCTTTCTTT. Protein product: CASSFGQGDTEAFF. The complete variable domain, with remaining parts taken from reference TRBV7-9 and TRBJ1-1, reads DTGVSQNPRHKITKRGQNVTFRCDPISEHNRLYWYRQTLGQGPEFLTYFQNEAQLEKSRLLSDRFSAERPKGSFSTLEIQRTEQGDSAMYLCASSFGQGDTEAFFGQGTRLTVV.

For the CDR3, the DNA is TGTGCCAGCAGCGTGGGGGTGGCACGCGGCGCGGCCAAAAACATTCAGTACTTC. Translated: CASSVGVARGAAKNIQYF. The chain joins TRBV9 to TRBJ2-4; D possibly matches TRBD1 or TRBD2 (5 bases each). CDR3 length: 18 residues. Trimming stripped 2 bases from V and 1 base from J, with 19 bases between. Germline values: CDR1 SGDLS, CDR2 YYNGEE.